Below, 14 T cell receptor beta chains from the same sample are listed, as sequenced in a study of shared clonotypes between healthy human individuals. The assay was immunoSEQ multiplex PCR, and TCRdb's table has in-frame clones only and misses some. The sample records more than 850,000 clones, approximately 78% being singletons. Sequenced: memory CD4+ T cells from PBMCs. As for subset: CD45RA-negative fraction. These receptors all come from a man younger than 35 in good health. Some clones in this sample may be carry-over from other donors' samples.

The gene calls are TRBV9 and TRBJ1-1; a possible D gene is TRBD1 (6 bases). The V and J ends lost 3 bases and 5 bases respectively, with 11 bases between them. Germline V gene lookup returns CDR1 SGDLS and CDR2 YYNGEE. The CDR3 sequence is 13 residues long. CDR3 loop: CASSEGEGTEAFF. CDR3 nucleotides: TGTGCCAGCAGCGAGGGGGAGGGGACTGAAGCTTTCTTT.

The CDR3 coding sequence is TGTGCCAGCAGCCTGGTGGGGTATTCCTACGAGCAGTACTTC. Encoded protein: CASSLVGYSYEQYF. The chain links TRBV5-8 to TRBJ2-7; D unresolved. Trimming shortened V by 4 bases and J by 1 base, and 12 bases separated the two germline ends. This CDR3 spans 14 amino acids. Germline V lookup: CDR1 SGHTS, CDR2 YDEGEE.

CDR3 loop: CATGQGVLGANVLTF. Here the CDR3 DNA reads TGTGCCACCGGACAGGGCGTACTTGGGGCCAACGTCCTGACTTTC. This chain joins TRBV28 and TRBJ2-6; 8 bases fit TRBD1. With V trimmed by 10 bases and J by 3 bases, 8 bases remained unmatched. There are 15 residues in the CDR3. Germline values: CDR1 MDHEN, CDR2 SYDVKM.

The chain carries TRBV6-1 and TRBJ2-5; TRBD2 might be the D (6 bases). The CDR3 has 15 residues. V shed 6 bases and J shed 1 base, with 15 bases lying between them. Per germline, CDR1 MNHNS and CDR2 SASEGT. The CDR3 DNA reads TGTGCCAGCAGCCAGACTAGGGTGCCCCAAGAGACCCAGTACTTC. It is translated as CASSQTRVPQETQYF.

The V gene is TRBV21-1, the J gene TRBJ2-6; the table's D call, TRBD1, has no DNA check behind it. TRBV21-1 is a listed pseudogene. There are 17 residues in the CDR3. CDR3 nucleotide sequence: TGTGCCAGCAGCAAAGTTCCAGGGTGGACTGGGGCCAACGTCCTGACTTTC. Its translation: CASSKVPGWTGANVLTF.

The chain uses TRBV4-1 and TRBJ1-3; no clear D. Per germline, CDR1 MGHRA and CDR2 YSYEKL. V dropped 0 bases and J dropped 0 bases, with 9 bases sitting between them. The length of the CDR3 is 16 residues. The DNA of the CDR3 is TGCGCCAGCAGCCAAGATCCCAGTAGCTCTGGAAACACCATATATTTT. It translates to CASSQDPSSSGNTIYF.

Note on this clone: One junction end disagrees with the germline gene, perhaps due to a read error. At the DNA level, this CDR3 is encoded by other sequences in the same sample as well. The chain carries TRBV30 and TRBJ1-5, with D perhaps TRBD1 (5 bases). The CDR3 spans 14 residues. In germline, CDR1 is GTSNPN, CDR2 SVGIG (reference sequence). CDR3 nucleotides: TGCGCCTGGAGTGTCACGGGGGGTAATCAGCCCCAGCATTTT. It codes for CAWSVTGGNQPQHF. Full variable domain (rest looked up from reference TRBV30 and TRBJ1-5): SQTIHQWPATLVQPVGSPLSLECTVEGTSNPNLYWYRQAAGRGLQLLFYSVGIGQISSEVPQNLSASRPQDRQFILSSKKLLLSDSGFYLCAWSVTGGNQPQHFGDGTRLSIL.

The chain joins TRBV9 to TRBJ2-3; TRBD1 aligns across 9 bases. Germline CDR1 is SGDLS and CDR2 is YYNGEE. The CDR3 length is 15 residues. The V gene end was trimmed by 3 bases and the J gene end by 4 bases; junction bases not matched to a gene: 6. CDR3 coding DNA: TGTGCCAGCAGCGACGGACAGGGGAGTGCAGATACGCAGTATTTT. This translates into CASSDGQGSADTQYF.

The CDR3 spells CASRSASGAAYGYTF. The DNA for the CDR3 is TGTGCCAGCAGATCCGCTTCAGGGGCCGCCTATGGCTACACCTTC. The chain recombines TRBV2 with TRBJ1-2; tentative D call: TRBD1 (6 bases). This CDR3 region has 15 residues. CDR1 SNHLY and CDR2 FYNNEI come from the germline V gene. Trimming removed 6 bases at V and 4 bases at J, with 18 bases between.

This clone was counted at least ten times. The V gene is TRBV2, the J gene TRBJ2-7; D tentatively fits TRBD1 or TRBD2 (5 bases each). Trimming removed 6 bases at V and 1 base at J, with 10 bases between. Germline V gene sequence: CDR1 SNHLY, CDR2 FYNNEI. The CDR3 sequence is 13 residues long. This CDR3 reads CASSRDRSYEQYF. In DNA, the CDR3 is TGTGCCAGCAGCCGGGACCGATCCTACGAGCAGTACTTC.

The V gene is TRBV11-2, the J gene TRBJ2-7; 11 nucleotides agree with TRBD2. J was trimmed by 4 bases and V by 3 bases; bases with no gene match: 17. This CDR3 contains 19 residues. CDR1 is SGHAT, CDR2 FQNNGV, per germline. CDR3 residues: CASSFSGTSGSYFRYEQYF. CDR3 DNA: TGTGCCAGCAGCTTCTCCGGGACTAGCGGAAGTTATTTTAGGTACGAGCAGTACTTC.

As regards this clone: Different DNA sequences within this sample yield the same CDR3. The DNA for the CDR3 is TGTGCCAGCAGTTTAGGGGGGAGAGGCGAGACCCAGTACTTC. This gives the protein CASSLGGRGETQYF. The chain joins TRBV28 to TRBJ2-5; perhaps TRBD2 as D (6 bases). The CDR3 is made up of 14 amino acids. Trimming took off 2 bases at V and 5 bases at J, with 12 bases between the two ends. Germline CDR1 MDHEN, CDR2 SYDVKM.

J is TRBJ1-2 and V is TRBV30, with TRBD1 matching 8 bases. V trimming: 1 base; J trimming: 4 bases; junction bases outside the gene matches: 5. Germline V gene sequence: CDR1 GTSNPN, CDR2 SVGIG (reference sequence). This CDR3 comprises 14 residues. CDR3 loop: CAWSDGQGRYGYTF. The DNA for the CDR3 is TGTGCCTGGAGTGACGGACAGGGCCGCTATGGCTACACCTTC.

CDR3 loop: CASSVLGQGSGYTF. DNA for the CDR3: TGTGCCAGCAGTGTATTGGGACAGGGATCGGGCTACACCTTC. The chain carries TRBV6-4 and TRBJ1-2; 9 bases fit TRBD1. There are 14 residues in the CDR3. V lost 4 bases and J lost 8; bases outside the gene matches: 8. The germline CDR1 and CDR2 sequences are MRHNA and SNTAGT.